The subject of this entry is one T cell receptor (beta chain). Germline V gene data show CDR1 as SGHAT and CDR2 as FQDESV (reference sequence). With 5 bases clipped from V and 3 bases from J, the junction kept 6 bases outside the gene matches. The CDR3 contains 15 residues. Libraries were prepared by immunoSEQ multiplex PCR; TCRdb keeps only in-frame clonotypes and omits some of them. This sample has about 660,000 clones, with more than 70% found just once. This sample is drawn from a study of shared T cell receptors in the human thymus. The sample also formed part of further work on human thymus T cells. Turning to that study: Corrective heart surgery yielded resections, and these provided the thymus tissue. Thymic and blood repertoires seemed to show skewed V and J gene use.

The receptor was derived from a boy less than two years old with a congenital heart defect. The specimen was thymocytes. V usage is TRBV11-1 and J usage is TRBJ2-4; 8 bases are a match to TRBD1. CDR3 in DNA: TGTGCCAGCAGCGGAAGACAGGGGAGCAAAAACATTCAGTACTTC. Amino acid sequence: CASSGRQGSKNIQYF.